This T cell receptor beta chain was sequenced during a study of T cell repertoires in cytomegalovirus infection. Germline CDR1 reads WSHSY; CDR2 reads SAAADI. V lost 6 bases to trimming and J lost 4 bases, with 22 bases between them. The CDR3 sequence is 16 residues long. TCRdb recomputed calls from the reads with MiXCR, one row per CDR3 protein. The data show 290,000 or so distinct CDR3 sequences, approximately 10% seen once. This clonotype was detected ten times or more. Sequencing used PBMCs. The origin of this receptor is a human donor in good health (CMV status not recorded). Some clones in this sample may be carry-over from other donors' samples. V gene TRBV10-2 combines with J gene TRBJ2-7, with D hard to call. CDR3 amino acids: CASRDHGGPRSYEQYV. The CDR3 region has the DNA TGCGCCAGCAGGGATCACGGCGGTCCCCGTTCATACGAGCAGTACGTC.